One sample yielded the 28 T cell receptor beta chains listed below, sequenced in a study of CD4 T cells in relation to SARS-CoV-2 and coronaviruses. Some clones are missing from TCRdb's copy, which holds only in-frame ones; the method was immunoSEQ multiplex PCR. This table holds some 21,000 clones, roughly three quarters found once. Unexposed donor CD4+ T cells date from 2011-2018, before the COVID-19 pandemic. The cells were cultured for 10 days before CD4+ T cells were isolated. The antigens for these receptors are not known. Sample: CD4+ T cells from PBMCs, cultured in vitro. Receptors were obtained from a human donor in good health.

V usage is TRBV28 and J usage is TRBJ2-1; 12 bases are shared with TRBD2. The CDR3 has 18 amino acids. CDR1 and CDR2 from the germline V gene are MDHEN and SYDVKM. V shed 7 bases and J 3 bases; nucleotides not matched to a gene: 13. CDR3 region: CASTRPGLAGGIYNEQFF. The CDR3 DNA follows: TGTGCCAGCACCCGACCGGGACTAGCGGGTGGGATCTACAATGAGCAGTTCTTC.

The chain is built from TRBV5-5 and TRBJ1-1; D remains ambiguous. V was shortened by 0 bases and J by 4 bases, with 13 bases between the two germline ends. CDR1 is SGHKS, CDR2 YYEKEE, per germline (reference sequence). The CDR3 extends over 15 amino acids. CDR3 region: CASSLVGPVSTEAFF. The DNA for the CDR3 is TGTGCCAGCAGCTTGGTAGGCCCGGTTTCCACTGAAGCTTTCTTT.

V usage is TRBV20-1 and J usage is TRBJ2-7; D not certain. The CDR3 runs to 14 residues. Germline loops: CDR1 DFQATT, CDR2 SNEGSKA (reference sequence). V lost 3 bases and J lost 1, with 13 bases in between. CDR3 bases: TGCAGTGCTAGTGGTGTAGGAGCATCCTACGAGCAGTACTTC. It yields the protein CSASGVGASYEQYF.

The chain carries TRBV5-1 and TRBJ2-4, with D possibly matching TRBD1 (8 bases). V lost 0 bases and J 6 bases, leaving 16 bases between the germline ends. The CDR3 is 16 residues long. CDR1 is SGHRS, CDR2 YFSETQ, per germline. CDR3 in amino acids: CASSLEQGGSLNIQYF. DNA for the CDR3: TGCGCCAGCAGCTTGGAACAGGGGGGGTCGCTAAACATTCAGTACTTC.

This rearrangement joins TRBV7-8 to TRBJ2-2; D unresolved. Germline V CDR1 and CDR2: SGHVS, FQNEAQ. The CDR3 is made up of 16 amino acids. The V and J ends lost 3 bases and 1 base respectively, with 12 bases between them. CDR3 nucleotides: TGTGCCAGCAGCTTGGGTAGGAGAGAGAACACCGGGGAGCTGTTTTTT. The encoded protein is CASSLGRRENTGELFF.

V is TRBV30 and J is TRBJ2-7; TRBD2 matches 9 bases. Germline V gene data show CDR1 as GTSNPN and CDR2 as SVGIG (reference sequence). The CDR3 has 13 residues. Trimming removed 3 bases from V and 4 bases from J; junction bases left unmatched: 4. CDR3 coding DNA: TGTGCCTGGAGGTCGGCGGGGGGGTACGAGCAGTACTTC. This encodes CAWRSAGGYEQYF.

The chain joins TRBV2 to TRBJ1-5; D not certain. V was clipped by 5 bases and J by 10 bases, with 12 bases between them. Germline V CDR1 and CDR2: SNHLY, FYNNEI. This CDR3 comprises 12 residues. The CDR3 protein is CASSLDLFPQHF. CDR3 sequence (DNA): TGTGCCAGCAGTCTTGACCTTTTCCCCCAGCATTTT.

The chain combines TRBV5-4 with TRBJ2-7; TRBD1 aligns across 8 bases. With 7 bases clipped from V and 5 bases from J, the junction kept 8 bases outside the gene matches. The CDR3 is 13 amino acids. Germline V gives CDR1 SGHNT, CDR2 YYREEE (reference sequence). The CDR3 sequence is CASGRDRRDEQYF. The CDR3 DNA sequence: TGTGCCAGCGGACGGGACAGGCGGGACGAGCAGTACTTC.

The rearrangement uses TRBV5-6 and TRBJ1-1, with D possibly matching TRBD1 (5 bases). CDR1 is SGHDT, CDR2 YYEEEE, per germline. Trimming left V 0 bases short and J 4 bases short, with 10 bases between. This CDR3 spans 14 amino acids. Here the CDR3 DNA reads TGTGCCAGCAGCTTGGGGGGGGGAGGCACTGAAGCTTTCTTT. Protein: CASSLGGGGTEAFF.

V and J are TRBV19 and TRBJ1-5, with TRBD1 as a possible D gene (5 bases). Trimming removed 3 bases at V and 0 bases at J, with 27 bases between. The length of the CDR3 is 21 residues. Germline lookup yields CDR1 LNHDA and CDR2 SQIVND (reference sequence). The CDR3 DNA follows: TGTGCCAGTAGTATCCTGGGGCCAGGGCTTGTAGAATGGTATAGCAATCAGCCCCAGCATTTT. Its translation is CASSILGPGLVEWYSNQPQHF.

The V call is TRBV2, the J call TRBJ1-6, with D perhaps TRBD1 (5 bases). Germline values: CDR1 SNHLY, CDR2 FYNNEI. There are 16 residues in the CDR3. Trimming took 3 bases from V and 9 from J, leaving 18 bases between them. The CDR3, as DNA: TGTGCCAGCAGTGATCCTTCGGGGACCGGGCGTTCACCCCTCCACTTT. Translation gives CASSDPSGTGRSPLHF.

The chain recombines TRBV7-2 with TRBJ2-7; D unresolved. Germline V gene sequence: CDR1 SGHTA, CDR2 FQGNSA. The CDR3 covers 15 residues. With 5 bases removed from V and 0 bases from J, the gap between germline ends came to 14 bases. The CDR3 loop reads CASSHRGLTSYEQYF. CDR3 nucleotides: TGTGCCAGCAGCCACCGAGGCCTTACCTCCTACGAGCAGTACTTC.

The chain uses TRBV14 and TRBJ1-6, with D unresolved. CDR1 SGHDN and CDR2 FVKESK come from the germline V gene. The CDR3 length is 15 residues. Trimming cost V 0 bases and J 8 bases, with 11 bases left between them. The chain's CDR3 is CASSQDTSPYSPLHF. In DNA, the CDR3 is TGTGCCAGCAGCCAAGATACCAGTCCCTATTCACCCCTCCACTTT.

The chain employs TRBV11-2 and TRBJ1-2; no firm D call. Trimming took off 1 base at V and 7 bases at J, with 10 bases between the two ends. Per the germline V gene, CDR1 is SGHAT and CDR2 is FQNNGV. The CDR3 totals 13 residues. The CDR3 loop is CASSLGHESGYTF. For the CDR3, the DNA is TGTGCCAGCAGCTTAGGCCACGAAAGTGGCTACACCTTC.

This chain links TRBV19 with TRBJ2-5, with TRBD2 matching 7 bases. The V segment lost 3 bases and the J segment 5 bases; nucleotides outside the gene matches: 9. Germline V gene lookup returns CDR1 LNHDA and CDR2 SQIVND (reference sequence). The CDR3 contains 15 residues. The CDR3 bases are TGTGCCAGTAGTATTGGTCTCGGGGGAGGGGAGACCCAGTACTTC. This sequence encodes CASSIGLGGGETQYF.

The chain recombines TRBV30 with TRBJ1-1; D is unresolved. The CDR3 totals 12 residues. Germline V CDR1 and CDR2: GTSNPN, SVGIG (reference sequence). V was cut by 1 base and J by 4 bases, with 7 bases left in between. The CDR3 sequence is CAWSARGTEAFF. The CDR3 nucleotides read TGTGCCTGGAGTGCCCGGGGCACTGAAGCTTTCTTT.

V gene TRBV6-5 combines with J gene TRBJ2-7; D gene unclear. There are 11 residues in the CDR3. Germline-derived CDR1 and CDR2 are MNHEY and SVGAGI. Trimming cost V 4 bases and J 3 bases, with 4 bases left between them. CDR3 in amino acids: CASSSNYEQYF. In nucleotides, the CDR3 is TGTGCCAGCAGTTCAAACTACGAGCAGTACTTC.

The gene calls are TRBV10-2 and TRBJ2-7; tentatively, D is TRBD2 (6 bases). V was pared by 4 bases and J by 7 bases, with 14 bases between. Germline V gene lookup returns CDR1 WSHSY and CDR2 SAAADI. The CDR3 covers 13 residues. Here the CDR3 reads CASSGLVPTEQYF. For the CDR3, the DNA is TGCGCCAGCAGTGGACTAGTCCCTACGGAGCAGTACTTC.

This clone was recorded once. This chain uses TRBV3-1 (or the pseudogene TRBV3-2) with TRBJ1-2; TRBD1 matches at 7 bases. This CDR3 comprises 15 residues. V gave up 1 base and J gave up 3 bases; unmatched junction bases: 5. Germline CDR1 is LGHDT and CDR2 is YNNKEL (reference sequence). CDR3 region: CASSQGTGGYYGYTF. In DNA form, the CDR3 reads TGTGCCAGCAGCCAAGGGACAGGCGGATACTATGGCTACACCTTC.

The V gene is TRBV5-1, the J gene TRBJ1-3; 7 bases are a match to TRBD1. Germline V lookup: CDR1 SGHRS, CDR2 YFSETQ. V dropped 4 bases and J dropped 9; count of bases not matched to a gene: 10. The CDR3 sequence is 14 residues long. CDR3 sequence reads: CASSPGDRAGTIYF. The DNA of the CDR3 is TGCGCCAGCAGCCCGGGCGACAGGGCCGGCACCATATATTTT.

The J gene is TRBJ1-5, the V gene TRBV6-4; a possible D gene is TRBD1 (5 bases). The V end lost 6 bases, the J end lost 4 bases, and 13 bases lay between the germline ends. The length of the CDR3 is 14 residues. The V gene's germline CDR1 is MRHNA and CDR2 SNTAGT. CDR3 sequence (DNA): TGTGCCAGCAGGGGACGCGAACCTAATCAGCCCCAGCATTTT. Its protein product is CASRGREPNQPQHF.

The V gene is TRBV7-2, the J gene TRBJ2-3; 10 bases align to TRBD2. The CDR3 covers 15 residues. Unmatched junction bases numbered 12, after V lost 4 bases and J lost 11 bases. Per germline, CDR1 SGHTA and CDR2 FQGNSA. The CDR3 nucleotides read TGTGCCAGCAGCTCAGCGGCTAGCGGGAGTGGCGGGCAGTATTTT. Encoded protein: CASSSAASGSGGQYF. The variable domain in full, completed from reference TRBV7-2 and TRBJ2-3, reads GAGVSQSPSNKVTEKGKDVELRCDPISGHTALYWYRQSLGQGLEFLIYFQGNSAPDKSGLPSDRFSAERTGGSVSTLTIQRTQQEDSAVYLCASSSAASGSGGQYFGPGTRLTVL.

The CDR3 DNA is TGTGCCAGCAGCCCGACAGGGATTGAGCAGTACTTC. This gives the protein CASSPTGIEQYF. V gene TRBV11-3 combines with J gene TRBJ2-7; 7 positions match TRBD1. V trimming: 5 bases; J trimming: 7 bases; junction bases outside the gene matches: 5. The CDR3 spans 12 residues. Germline V gives CDR1 SGHNT, CDR2 YENEEA. The complete variable domain, with remaining parts taken from reference TRBV11-3 and TRBJ2-7, reads EAGVVQSPRYKIIEKKQPVAFWCNPISGHNTLYWYLQNLGQGPELLIRYENEEAVDDSQLPKDRFSAERLKGVDSTLKIQPAELGDSAVYLCASSPTGIEQYFGPGTRLTVT.

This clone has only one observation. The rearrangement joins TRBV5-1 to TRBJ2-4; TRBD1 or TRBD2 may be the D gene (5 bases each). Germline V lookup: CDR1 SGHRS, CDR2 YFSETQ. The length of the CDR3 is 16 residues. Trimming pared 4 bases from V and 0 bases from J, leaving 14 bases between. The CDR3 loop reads CASSSRDPRAKNIQYF. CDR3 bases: TGCGCCAGCAGCAGCAGGGACCCGCGAGCCAAAAACATTCAGTACTTC.

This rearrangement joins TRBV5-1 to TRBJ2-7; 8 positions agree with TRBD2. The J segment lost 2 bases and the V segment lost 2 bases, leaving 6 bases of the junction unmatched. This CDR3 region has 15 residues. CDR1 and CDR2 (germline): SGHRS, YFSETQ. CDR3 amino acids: CASSLAGDNTYEQYF. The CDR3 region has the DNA TGCGCCAGCAGCTTAGCGGGGGATAATACCTACGAGCAGTACTTC.

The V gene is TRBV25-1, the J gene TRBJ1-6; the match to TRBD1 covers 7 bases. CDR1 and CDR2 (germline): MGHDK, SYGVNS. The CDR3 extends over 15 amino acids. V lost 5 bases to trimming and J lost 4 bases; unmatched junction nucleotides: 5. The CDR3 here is CASSTPGQYNSPLHF. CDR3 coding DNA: TGTGCCAGCAGTACTCCGGGACAGTATAATTCACCCCTCCACTTT.

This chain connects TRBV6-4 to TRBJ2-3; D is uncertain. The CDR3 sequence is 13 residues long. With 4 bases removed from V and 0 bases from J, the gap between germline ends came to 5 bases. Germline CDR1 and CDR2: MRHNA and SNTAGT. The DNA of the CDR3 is TGTGCCAGCAGTGTGGACAGCACAGATACGCAGTATTTT. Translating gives CASSVDSTDTQYF.

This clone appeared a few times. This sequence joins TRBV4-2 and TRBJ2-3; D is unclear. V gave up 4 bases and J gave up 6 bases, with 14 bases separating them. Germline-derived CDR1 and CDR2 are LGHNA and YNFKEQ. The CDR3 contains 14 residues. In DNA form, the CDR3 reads TGTGCCAGCAGCCCGGGTTTTTCCCCCGATACGCAGTATTTT. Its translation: CASSPGFSPDTQYF.